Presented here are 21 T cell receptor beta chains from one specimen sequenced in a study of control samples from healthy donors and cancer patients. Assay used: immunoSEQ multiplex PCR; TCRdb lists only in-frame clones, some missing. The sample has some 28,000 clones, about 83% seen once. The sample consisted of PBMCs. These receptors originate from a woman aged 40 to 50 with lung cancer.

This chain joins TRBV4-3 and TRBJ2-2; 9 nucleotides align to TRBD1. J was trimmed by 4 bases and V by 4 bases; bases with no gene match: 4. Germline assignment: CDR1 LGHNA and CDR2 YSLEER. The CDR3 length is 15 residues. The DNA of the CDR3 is TGCGCCAGCAGCCTAGGACAGGGGAGCACCGGGGAGCTGTTTTTT. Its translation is CASSLGQGSTGELFF.

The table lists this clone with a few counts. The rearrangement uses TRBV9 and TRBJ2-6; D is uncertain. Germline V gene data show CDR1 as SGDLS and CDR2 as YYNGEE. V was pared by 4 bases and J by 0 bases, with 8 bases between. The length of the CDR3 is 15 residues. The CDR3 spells CASSPKLSGANVLTF. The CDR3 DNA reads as TGTGCCAGCAGCCCTAAGCTCTCTGGGGCCAACGTCCTGACTTTC.

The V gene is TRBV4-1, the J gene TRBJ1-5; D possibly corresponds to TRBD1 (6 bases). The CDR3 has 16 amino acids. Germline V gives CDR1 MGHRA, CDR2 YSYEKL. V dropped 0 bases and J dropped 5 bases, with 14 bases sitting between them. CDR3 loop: CASSQDRQGLDQPQHF. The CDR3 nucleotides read TGCGCCAGCAGCCAAGATCGCCAGGGGCTCGATCAGCCCCAGCATTTT.

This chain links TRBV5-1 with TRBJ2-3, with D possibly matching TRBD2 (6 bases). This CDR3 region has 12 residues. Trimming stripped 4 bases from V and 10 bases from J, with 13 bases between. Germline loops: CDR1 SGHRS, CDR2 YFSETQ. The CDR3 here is CASSPNSGPQYF. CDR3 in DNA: TGCGCCAGCAGCCCCAACAGCGGGCCGCAGTATTTT. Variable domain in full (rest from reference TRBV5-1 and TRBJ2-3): KAGVTQTPRYLIKTRGQQVTLSCSPISGHRSVSWYQQTPGQGLQFLFEYFSETQRNKGNFPGRFSGRQFSNSRSEMNVSTLELGDSALYLCASSPNSGPQYFGPGTRLTVL.

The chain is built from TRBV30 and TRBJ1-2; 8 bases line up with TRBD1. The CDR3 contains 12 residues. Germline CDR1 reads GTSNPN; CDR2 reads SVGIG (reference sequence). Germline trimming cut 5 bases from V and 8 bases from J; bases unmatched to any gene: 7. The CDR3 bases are TGTGCCTGGGGACAGGGAAGAGAGGGCTACACCTTC. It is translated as CAWGQGREGYTF.

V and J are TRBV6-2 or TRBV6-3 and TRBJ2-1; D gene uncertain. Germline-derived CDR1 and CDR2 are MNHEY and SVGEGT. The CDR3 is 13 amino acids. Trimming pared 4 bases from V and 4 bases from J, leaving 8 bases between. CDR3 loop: CASSSTFYNEQFF. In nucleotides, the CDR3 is TGTGCCAGCAGTTCGACCTTTTACAATGAGCAGTTCTTC.

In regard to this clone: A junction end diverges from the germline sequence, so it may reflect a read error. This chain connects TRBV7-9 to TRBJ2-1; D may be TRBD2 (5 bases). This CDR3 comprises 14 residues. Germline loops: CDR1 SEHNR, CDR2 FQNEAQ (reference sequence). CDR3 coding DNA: TGTGCCGGCAGCTTAGCGCTACCCCTCAATGAGCAGTTCTTC. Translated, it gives CAGSLALPLNEQFF.

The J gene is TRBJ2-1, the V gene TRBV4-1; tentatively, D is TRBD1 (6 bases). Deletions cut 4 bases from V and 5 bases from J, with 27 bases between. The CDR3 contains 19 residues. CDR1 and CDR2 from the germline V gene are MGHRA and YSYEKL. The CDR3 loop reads CASSPPRRDIGRVNNEQFF. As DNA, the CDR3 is TGCGCCAGCAGCCCGCCCCGACGGGACATCGGTAGGGTTAACAATGAGCAGTTCTTC.

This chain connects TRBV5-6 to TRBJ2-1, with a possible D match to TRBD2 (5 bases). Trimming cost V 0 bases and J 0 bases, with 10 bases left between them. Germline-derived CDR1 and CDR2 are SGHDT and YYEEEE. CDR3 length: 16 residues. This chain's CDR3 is CASSLGAGSSYNEQFF. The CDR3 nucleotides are TGTGCCAGCAGCTTGGGGGCGGGTAGCTCCTACAATGAGCAGTTCTTC.

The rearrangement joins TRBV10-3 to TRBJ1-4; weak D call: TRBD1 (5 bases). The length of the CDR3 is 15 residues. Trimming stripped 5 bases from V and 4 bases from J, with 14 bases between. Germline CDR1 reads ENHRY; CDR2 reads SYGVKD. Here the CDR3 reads CAISPGAQGNEKLFF. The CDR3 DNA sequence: TGTGCCATCAGTCCCGGGGCGCAGGGTAATGAAAAACTGTTTTTT.

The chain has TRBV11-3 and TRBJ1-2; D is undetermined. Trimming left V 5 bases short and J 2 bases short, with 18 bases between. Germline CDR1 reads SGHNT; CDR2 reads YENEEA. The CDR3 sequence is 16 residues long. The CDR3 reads CASSITGPGGNYGYTF. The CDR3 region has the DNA TGTGCCAGCAGCATCACTGGACCGGGAGGAAACTATGGCTACACCTTC.

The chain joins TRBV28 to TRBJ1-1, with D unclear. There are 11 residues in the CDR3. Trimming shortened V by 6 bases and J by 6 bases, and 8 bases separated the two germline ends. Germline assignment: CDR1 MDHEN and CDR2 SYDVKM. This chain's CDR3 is CASSETAEAFF. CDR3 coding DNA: TGTGCCAGCAGCGAAACGGCTGAAGCTTTCTTT.

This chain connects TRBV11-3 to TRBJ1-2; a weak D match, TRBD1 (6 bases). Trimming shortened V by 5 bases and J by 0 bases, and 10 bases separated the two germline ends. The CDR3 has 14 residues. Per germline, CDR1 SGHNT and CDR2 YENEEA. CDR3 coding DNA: TGTGCCAGCAGCGAGGACAGCGCTAACTATGGCTACACCTTC. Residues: CASSEDSANYGYTF.

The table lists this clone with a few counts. CDR3 loop: CASSLDLMNTEAFF. The CDR3 region has the DNA TGTGCCAGCAGCTTAGATCTGATGAACACTGAAGCTTTCTTT. The chain recombines TRBV11-3 with TRBJ1-1; D is unclear. V was pared by 0 bases and J by 0 bases, with 5 bases between. Germline CDR1 reads SGHNT; CDR2 reads YENEEA. This CDR3 has 14 amino acids.

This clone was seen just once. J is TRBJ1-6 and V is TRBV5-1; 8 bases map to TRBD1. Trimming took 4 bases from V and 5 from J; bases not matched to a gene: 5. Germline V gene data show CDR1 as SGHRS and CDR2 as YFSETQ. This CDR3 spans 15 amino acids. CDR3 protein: CASSRQGQDNSPLHF. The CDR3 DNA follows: TGCGCCAGCAGCAGGCAGGGACAGGATAATTCACCCCTCCACTTT.

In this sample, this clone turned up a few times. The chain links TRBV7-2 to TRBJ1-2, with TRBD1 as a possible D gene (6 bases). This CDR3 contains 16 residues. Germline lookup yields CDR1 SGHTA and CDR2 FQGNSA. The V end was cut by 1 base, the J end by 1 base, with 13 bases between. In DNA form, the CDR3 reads TGTGCCAGCAGCTTAGAATGGGACATAATTAACTATGGCTACACCTTC. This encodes CASSLEWDIINYGYTF.

The CDR3 DNA reads TGTGCTAGTGGGGGGACAGGGGTGAACACCATATATTTT. The encoded protein is CASGGTGVNTIYF. V is TRBV12-5 and J is TRBJ1-3, with 10 bases matching TRBD1. CDR3 length: 13 residues. Germline V lookup: CDR1 LGHNT, CDR2 FRNRAP. Trimming cost V 6 bases and J 7 bases; bases outside gene matches: 3.

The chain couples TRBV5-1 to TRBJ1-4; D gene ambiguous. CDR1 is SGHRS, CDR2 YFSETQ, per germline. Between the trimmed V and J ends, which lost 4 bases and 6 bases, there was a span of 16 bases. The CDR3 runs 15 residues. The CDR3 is CASSASGPPDEKLFF. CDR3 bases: TGCGCCAGCAGCGCCTCCGGGCCCCCGGATGAAAAACTGTTTTTT.

CDR3 residues: CASSESGTFNYGYTF. The CDR3 bases are TGTGCCAGCAGTGAATCCGGGACCTTTAACTATGGCTACACCTTC. The chain couples TRBV6-1 to TRBJ1-2; weak D call: TRBD1 (5 bases). Germline values: CDR1 MNHNS, CDR2 SASEGT. The CDR3 consists of 15 residues. V gave up 2 bases and J gave up 1 base, with 11 bases separating them.

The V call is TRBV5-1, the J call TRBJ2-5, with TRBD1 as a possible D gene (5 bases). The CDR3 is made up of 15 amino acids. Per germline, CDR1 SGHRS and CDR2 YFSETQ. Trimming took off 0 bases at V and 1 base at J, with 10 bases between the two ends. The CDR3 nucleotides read TGCGCCAGCAGCTTGGCCTCAGGGCCCCAAGAGACCCAGTACTTC. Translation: CASSLASGPQETQYF.

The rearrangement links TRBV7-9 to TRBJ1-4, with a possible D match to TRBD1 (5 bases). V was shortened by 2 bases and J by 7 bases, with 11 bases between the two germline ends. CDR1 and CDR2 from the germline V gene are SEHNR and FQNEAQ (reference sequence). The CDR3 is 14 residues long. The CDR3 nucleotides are TGTGCCAGCAGCTTAAGGGACGGAGGTGAAAAACTGTTTTTT. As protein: CASSLRDGGEKLFF.